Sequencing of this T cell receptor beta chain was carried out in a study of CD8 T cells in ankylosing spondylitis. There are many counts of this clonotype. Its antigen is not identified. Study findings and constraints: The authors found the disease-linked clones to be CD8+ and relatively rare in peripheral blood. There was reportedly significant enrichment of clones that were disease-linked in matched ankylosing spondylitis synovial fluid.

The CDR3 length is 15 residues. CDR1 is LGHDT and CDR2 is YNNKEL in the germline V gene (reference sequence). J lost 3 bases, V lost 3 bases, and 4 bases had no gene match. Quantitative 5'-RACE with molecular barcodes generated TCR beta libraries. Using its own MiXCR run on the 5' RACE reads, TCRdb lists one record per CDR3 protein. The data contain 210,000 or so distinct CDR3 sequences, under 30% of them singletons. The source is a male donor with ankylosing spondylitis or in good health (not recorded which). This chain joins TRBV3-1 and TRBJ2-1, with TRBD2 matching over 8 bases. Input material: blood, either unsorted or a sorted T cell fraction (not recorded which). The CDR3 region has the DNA TGTGCCAGCAGCCAGGGACTAGTGGGCTACAATGAGCAGTTCTTC. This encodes CASSQGLVGYNEQFF.